The clone carrying this T cell receptor beta chain was recorded many times. The antigen is unknown. Stated time point: healthy volunteer bleed at 2 weeks. Total RNA was isolated from whole blood that had not been fractionated. The sample originates from a study of human T cells and chemical hapten exposure. Study conclusions and caveats: TCRs above 1 in 1000 frequency stayed constant with DPC sensitization.

Unique molecular identifiers were attached to individual cDNA molecules within the library. Per the study methods: With a range of roughly 23,224 to 690,600, the median per sample was roughly 97,000 TCRs. TCRdb used MiXCR to reprocess the RACE reads, holding one entry per CDR3 protein. The authors' filters were not applied to this entry. The repertoire holds some 46,000 distinct CDR3 sequences, with 4.3% as singletons. V was clipped by 0 bases and J by 5 bases, with 10 bases between them. CDR1 MNHEY and CDR2 SVGEGT come from the germline V gene. This CDR3 contains 14 residues. The chain carries TRBV6-2 or TRBV6-3 and TRBJ1-1, with unresolved D. The receptor was isolated from a female donor in good health. Some clones in this sample may be carry-over from other donors' samples. The sequenced sample consisted of whole blood. The CDR3 loop is CASSYSMGRTEAFF. The CDR3 nucleotides read TGTGCCAGCAGTTACTCGATGGGAAGAACTGAAGCTTTCTTT.